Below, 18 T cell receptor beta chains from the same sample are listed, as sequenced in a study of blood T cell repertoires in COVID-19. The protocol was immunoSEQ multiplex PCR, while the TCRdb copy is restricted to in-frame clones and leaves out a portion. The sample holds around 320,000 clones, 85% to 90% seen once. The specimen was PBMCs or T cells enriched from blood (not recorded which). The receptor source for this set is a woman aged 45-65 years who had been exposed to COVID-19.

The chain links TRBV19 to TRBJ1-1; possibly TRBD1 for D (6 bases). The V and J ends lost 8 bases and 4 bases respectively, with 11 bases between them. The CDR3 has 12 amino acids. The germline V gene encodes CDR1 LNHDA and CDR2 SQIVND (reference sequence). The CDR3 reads CASRGAGTEAFF. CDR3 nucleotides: TGTGCCAGTCGGGGGGCCGGCACTGAAGCTTTCTTT.

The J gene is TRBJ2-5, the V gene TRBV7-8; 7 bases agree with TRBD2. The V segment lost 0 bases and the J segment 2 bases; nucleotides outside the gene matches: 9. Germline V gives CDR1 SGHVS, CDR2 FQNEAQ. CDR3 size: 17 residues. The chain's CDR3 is CASSLAGWAGVQETQYF. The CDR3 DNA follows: TGTGCCAGCAGCTTAGCTGGGTGGGCGGGGGTACAAGAGACCCAGTACTTC.

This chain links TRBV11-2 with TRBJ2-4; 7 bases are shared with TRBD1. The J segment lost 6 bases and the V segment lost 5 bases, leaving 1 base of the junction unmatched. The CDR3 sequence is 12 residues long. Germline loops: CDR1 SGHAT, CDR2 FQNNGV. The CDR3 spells CASSGTANIQYF. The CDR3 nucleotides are TGTGCCAGCAGCGGGACAGCAAACATTCAGTACTTC.

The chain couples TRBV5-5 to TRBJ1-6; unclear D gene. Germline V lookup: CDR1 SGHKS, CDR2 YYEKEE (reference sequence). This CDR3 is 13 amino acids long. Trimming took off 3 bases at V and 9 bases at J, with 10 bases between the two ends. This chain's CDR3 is CASSSQTPSPLHF. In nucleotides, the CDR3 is TGTGCCAGCAGCTCTCAGACACCTTCACCCCTCCACTTT.

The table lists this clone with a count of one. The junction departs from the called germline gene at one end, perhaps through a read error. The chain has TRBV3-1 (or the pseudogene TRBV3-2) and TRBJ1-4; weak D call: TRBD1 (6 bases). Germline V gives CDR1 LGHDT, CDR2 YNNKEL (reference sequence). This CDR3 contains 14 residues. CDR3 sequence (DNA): TGTGCCAGCAGCCAAGACCGGACAGCGGTGGGGAAGGTTTTT. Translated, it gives CASSQDRTAVGKVF.

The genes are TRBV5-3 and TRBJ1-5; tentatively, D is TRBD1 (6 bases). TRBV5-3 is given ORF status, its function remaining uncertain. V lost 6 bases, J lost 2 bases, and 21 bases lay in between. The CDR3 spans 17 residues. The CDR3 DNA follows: TGTGCCAGAAAATTACGGACAGAGGATATAGGCAATCAGCCCCAGCATTTT. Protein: CARKLRTEDIGNQPQHF.

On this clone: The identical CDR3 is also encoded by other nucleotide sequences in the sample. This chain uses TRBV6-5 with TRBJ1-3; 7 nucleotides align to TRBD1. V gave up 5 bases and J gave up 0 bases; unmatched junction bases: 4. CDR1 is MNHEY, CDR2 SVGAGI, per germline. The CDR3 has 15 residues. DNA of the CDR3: TGTGCCAGCAGTAGGGACAGATCCTCTGGAAACACCATATATTTT. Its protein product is CASSRDRSSGNTIYF.

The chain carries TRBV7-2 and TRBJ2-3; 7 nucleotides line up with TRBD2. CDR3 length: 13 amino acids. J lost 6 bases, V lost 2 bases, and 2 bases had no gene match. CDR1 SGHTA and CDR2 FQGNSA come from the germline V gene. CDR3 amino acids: CASSLREGDTQYF. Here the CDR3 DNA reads TGTGCCAGCAGCTTAAGGGAGGGGGATACGCAGTATTTT.

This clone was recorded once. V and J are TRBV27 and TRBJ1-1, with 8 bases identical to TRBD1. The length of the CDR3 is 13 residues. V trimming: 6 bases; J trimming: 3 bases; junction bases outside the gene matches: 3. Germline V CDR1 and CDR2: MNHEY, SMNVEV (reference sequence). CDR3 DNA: TGTGCCAGCAGCAGGGGGCGCGACACTGAAGCTTTCTTT. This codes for CASSRGRDTEAFF.

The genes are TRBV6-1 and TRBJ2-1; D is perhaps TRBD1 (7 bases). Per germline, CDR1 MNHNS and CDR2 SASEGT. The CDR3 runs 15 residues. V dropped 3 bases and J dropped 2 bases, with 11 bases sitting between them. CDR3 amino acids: CASSEEGAPYNEQFF. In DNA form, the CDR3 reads TGTGCCAGCAGTGAGGAGGGGGCCCCCTACAATGAGCAGTTCTTC.

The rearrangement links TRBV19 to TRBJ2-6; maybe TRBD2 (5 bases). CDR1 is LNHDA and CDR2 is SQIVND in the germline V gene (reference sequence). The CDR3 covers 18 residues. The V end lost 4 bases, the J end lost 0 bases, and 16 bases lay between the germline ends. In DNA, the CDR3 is TGTGCCAGTAGTAAGGAGGCGCAACTCATCTCTGGGGCCAACGTCCTGACTTTC. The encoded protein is CASSKEAQLISGANVLTF.

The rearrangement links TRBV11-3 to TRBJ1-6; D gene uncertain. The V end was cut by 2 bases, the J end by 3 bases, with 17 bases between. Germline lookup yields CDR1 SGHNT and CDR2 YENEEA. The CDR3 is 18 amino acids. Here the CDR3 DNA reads TGTGCCAGCAGCTTAATTTCCCTGGCAGTCTGCTATAATTCACCCCTCCACTTT. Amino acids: CASSLISLAVCYNSPLHF.

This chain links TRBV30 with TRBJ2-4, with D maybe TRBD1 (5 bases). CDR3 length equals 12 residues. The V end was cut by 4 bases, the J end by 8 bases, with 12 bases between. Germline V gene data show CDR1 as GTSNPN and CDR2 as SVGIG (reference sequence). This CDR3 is CAWIQGMDIQYF. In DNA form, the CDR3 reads TGTGCCTGGATTCAGGGTATGGACATTCAGTACTTC.

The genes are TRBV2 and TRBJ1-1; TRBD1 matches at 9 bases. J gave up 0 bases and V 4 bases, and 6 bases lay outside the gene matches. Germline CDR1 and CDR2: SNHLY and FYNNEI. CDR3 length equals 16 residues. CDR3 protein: CASSVQGAMMNTEAFF. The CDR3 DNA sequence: TGTGCCAGCAGTGTACAGGGGGCCATGATGAACACTGAAGCTTTCTTT.

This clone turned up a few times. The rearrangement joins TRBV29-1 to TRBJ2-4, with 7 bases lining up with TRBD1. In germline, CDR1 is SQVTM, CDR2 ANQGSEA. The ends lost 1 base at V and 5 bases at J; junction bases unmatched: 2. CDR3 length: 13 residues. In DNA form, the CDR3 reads TGCAGCGTTGAAGGCGGACAGGAAAACATTCAGTACTTC. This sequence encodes CSVEGGQENIQYF.

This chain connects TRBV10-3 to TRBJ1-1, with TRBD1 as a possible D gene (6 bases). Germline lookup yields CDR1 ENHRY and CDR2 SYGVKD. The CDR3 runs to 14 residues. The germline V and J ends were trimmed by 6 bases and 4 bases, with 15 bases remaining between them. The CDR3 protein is CAISTQTGLTEAFF. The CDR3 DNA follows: TGTGCCATCAGCACACAGACAGGTCTCACTGAAGCTTTCTTT.

As DNA, the CDR3 is TGTGCCAGTAGTGGCGGGACAGCGGGTCCCCAGCATTTT. The encoded protein is CASSGGTAGPQHF. J is TRBJ1-5 and V is TRBV19; 7 bases are shared with TRBD1. This CDR3 has 13 residues. From germline, CDR1 is LNHDA and CDR2 SQIVND (reference sequence). V dropped 5 bases and J dropped 10; count of bases not matched to a gene: 8.

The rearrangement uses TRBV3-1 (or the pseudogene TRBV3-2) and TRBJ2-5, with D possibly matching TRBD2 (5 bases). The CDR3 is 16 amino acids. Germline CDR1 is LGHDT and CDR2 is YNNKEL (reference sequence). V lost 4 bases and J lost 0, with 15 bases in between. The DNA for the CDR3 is TGTGCCAGCAGCCCTCTTCGGGATTTGTACCAAGAGACCCAGTACTTC. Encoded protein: CASSPLRDLYQETQYF.